The 12 T cell receptor beta chains given below trace back to one sample, sequenced in a study of T-cell memory formation after mild COVID-19. Via MiXCR, TCRdb re-called the 5' RACE reads, giving one row per CDR3 protein. The data contain 450,000 to 700,000 distinct CDR3 sequences, about 20% of them seen just once; the ten biggest clones take up approximately 12%. Sequenced material: PBMCs or a T cell subset sorted from them (not recorded which). Receptors were obtained from an adult woman who had mild COVID-19 (a few samples of this study predate the infection). Cell type and time point are not known.

This clonotype was counted a few times. This chain uses TRBV4-1 with TRBJ1-1; D is undetermined. Germline CDR1 is MGHRA and CDR2 is YSYEKL. The CDR3 covers 12 residues. The V end was cut by 3 bases, the J end by 3 bases, with 5 bases between. The CDR3, as DNA: TGCGCCAGCAGCCAGGGTCACACTGAAGCTTTCTTT. Its translation is CASSQGHTEAFF.

This chain joins TRBV11-2 and TRBJ2-1; maybe TRBD2 (6 bases). Trimming removed 3 bases at V and 6 bases at J, with 9 bases between. Germline values: CDR1 SGHAT, CDR2 FQNNGV. This CDR3 is 13 amino acids long. In DNA, the CDR3 is TGTGCCAGCAGCTTCCCGGGAGCCAATGAGCAGTTCTTC. Its translation is CASSFPGANEQFF.

This clonotype was picked up many times. This chain uses TRBV30 with TRBJ1-2; no firm D call. The CDR3 sequence is 13 residues long. Germline CDR1 and CDR2: GTSNPN and SVGIG (reference sequence). V lost 3 bases, J lost 4 bases, and 12 bases lay in between. The CDR3 nucleotides are TGTGCCTGGAGCCCGGGCTGGGGCTATGGCTACACCTTC. Translation: CAWSPGWGYGYTF.

The V gene is TRBV10-3, the J gene TRBJ2-5; D perhaps matches TRBD2 (5 bases). Germline V lookup: CDR1 ENHRY, CDR2 SYGVKD. The ends were cut back, 4 bases at V and 4 bases at J, with 13 bases in the middle. This CDR3 has 14 residues. This CDR3 is CAISGALAGETQYF. The CDR3 nucleotides are TGTGCCATCAGTGGGGCGTTGGCGGGAGAGACCCAGTACTTC.

In this sample, this clonotype turned up many times. V usage is TRBV7-2 and J usage is TRBJ1-5; D uncertain. The germline V and J ends were trimmed by 2 bases and 3 bases, with 11 bases remaining between them. This CDR3 has 15 amino acids. Looked up from germline, CDR1 is SGHTA and CDR2 is FQGNSA. DNA for the CDR3: TGTGCCAGCAGCTTATTTCTGGACCTCAATCAGCCCCAGCATTTT. Residues: CASSLFLDLNQPQHF.

This clonotype was seen more than once but under ten times. The rearrangement joins TRBV6-5 to TRBJ2-1, with TRBD2 matching over 9 bases. The V segment lost 0 bases and the J segment 7 bases; nucleotides outside the gene matches: 7. There are 16 residues in the CDR3. Germline-derived CDR1 and CDR2 are MNHEY and SVGAGI. CDR3 amino acids: CASSYSIAGVFNEQFF. DNA of the CDR3: TGTGCCAGCAGTTACTCGATAGCGGGAGTATTTAATGAGCAGTTCTTC.

The rearrangement uses TRBV5-1 and TRBJ2-7; no reliable D call. V was clipped by 2 bases and J by 5 bases, with 11 bases between them. The germline V gene has CDR1 SGHRS and CDR2 YFSETQ. The CDR3 extends over 13 amino acids. The CDR3 sequence: CASSFARKNEQYF. CDR3 sequence (DNA): TGCGCCAGCAGCTTTGCCAGAAAGAACGAGCAGTACTTC.

The chain recombines TRBV4-1 with TRBJ2-2; D possibly corresponds to TRBD1 (6 bases). In germline, CDR1 is MGHRA, CDR2 YSYEKL. The ends were cut back, 2 bases at V and 2 bases at J, with 12 bases in the middle. There are 16 residues in the CDR3. The CDR3 is CASSQPPGQNTGELFF. The CDR3, as DNA: TGCGCCAGCAGCCAACCTCCGGGACAAAACACCGGGGAGCTGTTTTTT.

There are a few counts of this clonotype. The V and J genes are TRBV6-5 and TRBJ2-3; 8 bases are a match to TRBD2. The CDR3 is 17 residues long. Germline V gene sequence: CDR1 MNHEY, CDR2 SVGAGI. V dropped 1 base and J dropped 0; count of bases not matched to a gene: 6. The CDR3: CASSYLTVAGSTDTQYF. The DNA of the CDR3 is TGTGCCAGCAGTTACTTGACGGTAGCGGGGAGCACAGATACGCAGTATTTT.

This sequence joins TRBV7-2 and TRBJ2-7; tentatively, D is TRBD2 (6 bases). This CDR3 is 14 amino acids long. The V and J ends lost 4 bases and 2 bases respectively, with 12 bases between them. CDR1 and CDR2 from the germline V gene are SGHTA and FQGNSA. CDR3 sequence (DNA): TGTGCCAGCAGCTCGGGGGTCAGCGCCTACGAGCAGTACTTC. Translated: CASSSGVSAYEQYF.

The V and J genes are TRBV5-8 and TRBJ1-1; possibly TRBD1 for D (5 bases). Germline assignment: CDR1 SGHTS and CDR2 YDEGEE. This CDR3 region has 13 residues. V gave up 1 base and J gave up 10 bases, with 14 bases separating them. CDR3 DNA sequence: TGTGCCAGCAGCTTGCAAGGGCTCGGGGCAGCTTTCTTT. Encoded protein: CASSLQGLGAAFF.

The chain couples TRBV7-2 to TRBJ1-4; 8 positions match TRBD1. Germline V gives CDR1 SGHTA, CDR2 FQGNSA. This CDR3 contains 15 residues. The V segment lost 4 bases and the J segment 3 bases; nucleotides outside the gene matches: 4. CDR3 nucleotide sequence: TGTGCCAGCAGCTCTGTGACAGGGGCTAATGAAAAACTGTTTTTT. Its protein is CASSSVTGANEKLFF.